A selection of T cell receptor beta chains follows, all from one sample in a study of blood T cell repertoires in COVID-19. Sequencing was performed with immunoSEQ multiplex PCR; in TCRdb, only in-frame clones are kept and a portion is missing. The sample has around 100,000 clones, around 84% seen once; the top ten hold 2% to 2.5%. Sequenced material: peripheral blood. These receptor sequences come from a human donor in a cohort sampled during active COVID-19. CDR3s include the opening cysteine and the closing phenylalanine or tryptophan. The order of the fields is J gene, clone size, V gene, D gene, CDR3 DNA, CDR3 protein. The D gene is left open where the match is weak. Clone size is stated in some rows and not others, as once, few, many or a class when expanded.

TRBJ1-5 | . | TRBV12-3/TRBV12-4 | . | TGTGCCAGCAGTTTGCAGGAAGAGCAGCCCCAGCATTTT | CASSLQEEQPQHF
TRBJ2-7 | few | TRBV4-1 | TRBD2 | TGCGCCAGCAGCCCGTACGGGGGGGGCTACGAGCAGTACTTC | CASSPYGGGYEQYF
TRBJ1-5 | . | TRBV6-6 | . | TGTGCCAGCAGTTCACAGGGAGAGGGAAATCAGCCCCAGCATTTT | CASSSQGEGNQPQHF
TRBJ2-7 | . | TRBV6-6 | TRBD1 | TGTGCCAGCAGCCGGACAGGGAACGAGCAGTACTTC | CASSRTGNEQYF
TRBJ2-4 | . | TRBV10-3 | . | TGTGCCATCAGTGCTACAGGGACCTTAATAGCCAAAAACATTCAGTACTTC | CAISATGTLIAKNIQYF
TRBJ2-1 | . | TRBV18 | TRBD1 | TGTGCCAGCTCACCAATTACTGTCGGACAGGCAGACAATGAGCAGTTCTTC | CASSPITVGQADNEQFF
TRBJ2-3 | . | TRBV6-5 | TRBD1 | TGTGCCACCCAGCCCGACAGGGCGAGAGATACGCAGTATTTT | CATQPDRARDTQYF
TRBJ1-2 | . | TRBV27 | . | TGTGCCAGCACCGGTCGAGGGGGGGATAAGACCTATGGCTACACCTTC | CASTGRGGDKTYGYTF
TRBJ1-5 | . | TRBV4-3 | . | TGCGCCAGCAGCCAAGATCTGGGCATTAGCAATCAGCCCCAGCATTTT | CASSQDLGISNQPQHF
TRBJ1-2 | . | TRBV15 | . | TGTGCCACCAGCAGAGCACAGGGACACGTAGGCTACACCTTC | CATSRAQGHVGYTF
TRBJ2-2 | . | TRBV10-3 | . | TGTGCCATCACCCCTTCCGACAGGAACACCGGGGAGCTGTTTTTT | CAITPSDRNTGELFF
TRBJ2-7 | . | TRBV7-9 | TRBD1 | TGTGCCAGCAGCGGGGACAGGGCCCGTTACGAGCAGTACTTC | CASSGDRARYEQYF
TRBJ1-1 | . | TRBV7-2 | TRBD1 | TGTGCCAGCAACAAGGACAGGGCGTACACTGAAGCTTTCTTT | CASNKDRAYTEAFF
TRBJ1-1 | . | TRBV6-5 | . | TGTGCCAGCAGTCTTGAACAGGGAGGGTTCCCTGAAGCTTTCTTT | CASSLEQGGFPEAFF
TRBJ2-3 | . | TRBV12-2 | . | TGTGCAAGTCGTTGGCTAAGAGGGCGGGGGATCACAGATACGCAGTATTTT | CASRWLRGRGITDTQYF
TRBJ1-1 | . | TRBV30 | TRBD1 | TGTGCCTGGGGAAAGGACAGGAGGGCTGAAGCTTTCTTT | CAWGKDRRAEAFF
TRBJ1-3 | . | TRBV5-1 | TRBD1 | TGCGCCAGCAGCTCCGCCGGGACAGCTGGAAACACCATATATTTT | CASSSAGTAGNTIYF